The 10 T cell receptor beta chains listed next were all sequenced from one sample in a study of monozygotic twins with inflammatory bowel disease. TCRdb reprocessed the 5' RACE reads and stores each CDR3 protein as one record, lacking DNA. Its table records approximately 100,000 distinct CDR3 sequences. Sequences were obtained from blood. Source of these receptors: a human donor with ulcerative colitis or Crohn's disease, or a healthy co-twin of an affected twin (not recorded which).

The chain recombines TRBV3-1 with TRBJ2-1; the D gene TCRdb calls, TRBD2, cannot be checked with no DNA. CDR1 LGHDT and CDR2 YNNKEL come from the germline V gene (reference sequence). CDR3 length: 17 residues. CDR3 sequence: CASSTRLAHPIHYEQFF.

This sequence joins TRBV12-3 or TRBV12-4 and TRBJ2-1. CDR3 length: 11 residues. The CDR3 is CASSLHNEQFF.

The chain carries TRBV2 and TRBJ2-2; TCRdb returns TRBD2, unconfirmable since there is no DNA. Germline V gene data show CDR1 as SNHLY and CDR2 as FYNNEI. This CDR3 contains 17 residues. CDR3 region: CASRLELAGRVTGELFF.

This chain joins TRBV7-2 and TRBJ2-1; TCRdb selects TRBD1, and the lack of DNA leaves this call unchecked. Germline lookup yields CDR1 SGHTA and CDR2 FQGNSA. The CDR3 sequence is 14 residues long. The CDR3 reads CASRGTGGYNEQFF.

The chain links TRBV10-3 to TRBJ2-7. The V gene's germline CDR1 is ENHRY and CDR2 SYGVKD. The CDR3 has 16 residues. CDR3 sequence reads: CAISEPTSGSYYEQYF.

This chain joins TRBV19 and TRBJ1-5; TCRdb returns TRBD1, unconfirmable since there is no DNA. The V gene's germline CDR1 is LNHDA and CDR2 SQIVND (reference sequence). The CDR3 has 15 residues. This CDR3 reads CASSRDREFNQPQHF.

The chain carries TRBV27 and TRBJ2-7; the TCRdb D gene call, TRBD1, has no DNA to confirm it. Germline assignment: CDR1 MNHEY and CDR2 SMNVEV (reference sequence). This CDR3 comprises 13 residues. This chain's CDR3 is CASSFDRSYEQYF.

The chain links TRBV5-1 to TRBJ1-2; TCRdb indicates TRBD1, and absent DNA this call remains unverified. The CDR3 runs 14 residues. Per germline, CDR1 SGHRS and CDR2 YFSETQ. The CDR3 loop reads CASRSTTGNYGYTF.

This chain links TRBV20-1 with TRBJ2-7. Per the germline V gene, CDR1 is DFQATT and CDR2 is SNEGSKA (reference sequence). The CDR3 covers 14 residues. The CDR3 protein is CSARDVATGYEQYF.

The chain couples TRBV27 to TRBJ2-7. The CDR3 sequence is 12 residues long. In germline, CDR1 is MNHEY, CDR2 SMNVEV (reference sequence). CDR3: CASSLRGYEQYF.